This is a list of T cell receptor beta chains from one sample in a study of response to subunit inactivated influenza vaccine. TCRdb ran MiXCR on the RT-PCR reads and lists one entry per CDR3 protein. Of fewer than 200,000 distinct CDR3 sequences detected, approximately 9.2% appear once; the ten largest clones hold about a tenth. This specimen consisted of non-naive T cells sorted from PBMCs, obtained on the day of vaccination. These TCRs come from a man in his forties or fifties who received an inactivated influenza vaccine. CDR3s include the opening cysteine and the closing phenylalanine or tryptophan. D genes are given only for firm matches. A clone size is listed for some rows: how often the clone was seen (once, few, many), or a class if it is expanded.

J gene,D gene,clone size,V gene,CDR3 protein,CDR3 DNA
TRBJ2-5,NA,NA,TRBV6-1,CASSVGSGFLETQYF,TGTGCCAGCAGTGTCGGAAGCGGGTTCCTTGAGACCCAGTACTTC
TRBJ2-6,NA,few,TRBV5-6,CASSSYVGAGANVLTF,TGTGCCAGCAGCTCCTATGTGGGGGCTGGGGCCAACGTCCTGACTTTC
TRBJ2-3,NA,many,TRBV6-1,CASFAEFTQYF,TGTGCCAGCTTTGCGGAATTTACGCAGTATTTT
TRBJ2-3,NA,many,TRBV20-1,CSARQNRDTQYF,TGCAGTGCTAGGCAAAACAGAGATACGCAGTATTTT
TRBJ2-1,TRBD1,many,TRBV24-1,CAGLGDRGFNEQFF,TGTGCCGGTCTAGGGGACAGGGGATTTAATGAGCAGTTCTTC
TRBJ2-5,NA,NA,TRBV29-1,CSVESRQQETQYF,TGCAGCGTTGAATCGCGACAGCAAGAGACCCAGTACTTC
TRBJ1-5,NA,NA,TRBV3-1,CASSPGLSNQPQHF,TGTGCCAGCAGCCCGGGACTTAGCAATCAGCCCCAGCATTTT
TRBJ1-6,TRBD1,once,TRBV20-1,CSASQGDSPLHF,TGCAGTGCTTCACAGGGGGACTCACCCCTCCACTTT
TRBJ2-1,NA,NA,TRBV15,CATSRTRVVDEQFF,TGTGCCACCAGCAGGACCCGGGTTGTGGATGAGCAGTTCTTC
TRBJ1-5,NA,NA,TRBV20-1,CSAHNRGNQPQHF,TGCAGTGCTCATAACCGAGGGAATCAGCCCCAGCATTTT
TRBJ1-5,NA,few,TRBV16,CASSHQSSNQPQHF,TGTGCCAGCAGTCATCAATCTAGCAATCAGCCCCAGCATTTT
TRBJ2-3,NA,few,TRBV10-3,CAISESKGDTQYF,TGTGCCATCAGTGAGTCTAAGGGTGATACGCAGTATTTT
TRBJ2-2,TRBD2,few,TRBV15,CATSTTSAGELFF,TGTGCCACCAGCACCACTAGCGCCGGGGAGCTGTTTTTT
TRBJ2-7,NA,many,TRBV3-1,CASSQDIVGLEQYF,TGTGCCAGCAGCCAAGACATAGTCGGGCTCGAGCAGTACTTC
TRBJ1-5,NA,few,TRBV11-3,CASSPRGGSGQPQHF,TGTGCCAGCAGCCCTCGGGGGGGTAGCGGGCAGCCCCAGCATTTT
TRBJ1-5,NA,few,TRBV6-1,CASSEASRGSQGNQPQHF,TGTGCCAGCAGTGAAGCGAGTCGAGGTTCGCAGGGCAATCAGCCCCAGCATTTT
TRBJ2-4,TRBD2,NA,TRBV9,CASSARAGLDLAKNIQYF,TGTGCCAGCAGCGCACGAGCGGGACTCGATTTAGCCAAAAACATTCAGTACTTC
TRBJ1-2,NA,few,TRBV6-5,CASSYATSYGYTF,TGTGCCAGCAGTTACGCAACCTCCTATGGCTACACCTTC
TRBJ2-3,TRBD2,NA,TRBV27,CASSLLRTSGRRDTQYF,TGTGCCAGCAGTTTACTGAGGACTAGCGGGAGACGAGATACGCAGTATTTT
TRBJ2-1,NA,few,TRBV9,CASSVESSSYNEQFF,TGTGCCAGCAGCGTAGAGTCCAGCTCCTACAATGAGCAGTTCTTC
TRBJ1-4,NA,NA,TRBV6-5,CASSYSGENEKLFF,TGTGCCAGCAGTTACTCGGGTGAAAATGAAAAACTGTTTTTT
TRBJ2-7,TRBD1,many,TRBV20-1,CSARDLQGAAEQYF,TGCAGTGCTAGAGATTTACAGGGGGCCGCCGAGCAGTACTTC
TRBJ2-5,NA,many,TRBV7-2,CASSPRDGETQYF,TGTGCCAGCAGCCCGAGGGACGGGGAGACCCAGTACTTC
TRBJ2-7,TRBD2,few,TRBV20-1,CSARPGSGGSYEQYF,TGCAGTGCTAGACCAGGGAGCGGGGGGTCCTACGAGCAGTACTTC
TRBJ1-2,NA,NA,TRBV6-5,CASSSPVYGYTF,TGTGCCAGCAGTTCCCCGGTCTATGGCTACACCTTC
TRBJ1-5,TRBD1,few,TRBV5-1,CASSAGPTGDVYQPQHF,TGCGCCAGCAGCGCCGGCCCGACAGGGGACGTCTATCAGCCCCAGCATTTT
TRBJ2-7,NA,many,TRBV6-1,CASRGIGDSIFYEQYF,TGTGCCAGCCGGGGTATTGGGGACTCTATATTCTACGAGCAGTACTTC
TRBJ2-2,NA,NA,TRBV4-2,CASSQDTVIGGELFF,TGTGCCAGCAGCCAAGACACAGTTATTGGCGGGGAGCTGTTTTTT
TRBJ2-1,TRBD2,few,TRBV24-1,CATSDAAGGLGEQFF,TGTGCCACCAGTGATGCGGCGGGAGGTCTGGGTGAGCAGTTCTTC
TRBJ2-5,TRBD2,NA,TRBV29-1,CSVGRSGANQETQYF,TGCAGCGTCGGAAGGAGCGGGGCGAACCAAGAGACCCAGTACTTC
TRBJ1-1,TRBD1,NA,TRBV5-6,CASSLPGGPTEAFF,TGTGCCAGCAGCTTGCCAGGGGGCCCCACTGAAGCTTTCTTT
TRBJ1-1,NA,NA,TRBV12-3/TRBV12-4,CATIQWGLNTEAFF,TGTGCCACCATTCAATGGGGGTTGAACACTGAAGCTTTCTTT
TRBJ2-3,TRBD2,many,TRBV7-9,CASSSLLLAGSTDTQYF,TGTGCCAGCAGCTCTTTGCTACTAGCGGGTAGCACAGATACGCAGTATTTT
TRBJ1-3,TRBD1,NA,TRBV7-8,CASSLRQGAVFSGNTIYF,TGTGCCAGCAGCCTACGACAGGGTGCAGTTTTTTCTGGAAACACCATATATTTT
TRBJ1-2,TRBD1,NA,TRBV7-8,CASSQRPGQGSSYGYTF,TGTGCCAGCAGCCAGCGGCCGGGACAGGGCTCGAGCTATGGCTACACCTTC
TRBJ2-1,NA,few,TRBV5-1,CASSLGFHNEQFF,TGCGCCAGCAGCTTAGGATTTCACAATGAGCAGTTCTTC
TRBJ2-7,NA,few,TRBV4-2,CASSQEVGTVLYEQYF,TGTGCCAGCAGCCAAGAGGTCGGGACGGTTCTGTACGAGCAGTACTTC
TRBJ2-1,NA,NA,TRBV7-9,CASSPGTGFEQFF,TGTGCCAGCAGCCCCGGTACAGGGTTTGAGCAGTTCTTC
TRBJ2-1,TRBD2,many,TRBV12-3/TRBV12-4,CASSPGTTLNEQFF,TGTGCCAGCAGTCCGGGGACTACCCTCAATGAGCAGTTCTTC
TRBJ2-1,NA,few,TRBV5-1,CASSLVAGTNNEQFF,TGCGCCAGCAGCTTGGTAGCCGGGACAAACAATGAGCAGTTCTTC